This T cell receptor beta chain was found in a study of T cell repertoires in cytomegalovirus infection. On the study more broadly: Matching HLA type, along with CMV infection, was indicated by public TCR beta signatures. Study-wide results and limits: It was HLA-C-restricted CMV-specific TCR beta clonotypes that dominated the response ex vivo.

TCRdb re-called the reads through MiXCR, storing one row per CDR3 protein. The data contain around 740,000 distinct CDR3 sequences, about a third of them singletons. Trimming removed 4 bases at V and 0 bases at J, with 14 bases between. This CDR3 has 16 residues. Per the germline V gene, CDR1 is SGHKS and CDR2 is YYEKEE (reference sequence). Remarks on this clonotype: Antigen specificity is unknown.

The sample consisted of PBMCs. This chain links TRBV5-5 with TRBJ2-1, with a weak D call TRBD2 (6 bases). The receptor comes from a human donor in good health (CMV status not recorded). Some clones in this sample may be carry-over from other donors' samples. CDR3 bases: TGTGCCAGCAGCCCCGGGTCGGGAGTCTCCTACAATGAGCAGTTCTTC. Its translation is CASSPGSGVSYNEQFF.